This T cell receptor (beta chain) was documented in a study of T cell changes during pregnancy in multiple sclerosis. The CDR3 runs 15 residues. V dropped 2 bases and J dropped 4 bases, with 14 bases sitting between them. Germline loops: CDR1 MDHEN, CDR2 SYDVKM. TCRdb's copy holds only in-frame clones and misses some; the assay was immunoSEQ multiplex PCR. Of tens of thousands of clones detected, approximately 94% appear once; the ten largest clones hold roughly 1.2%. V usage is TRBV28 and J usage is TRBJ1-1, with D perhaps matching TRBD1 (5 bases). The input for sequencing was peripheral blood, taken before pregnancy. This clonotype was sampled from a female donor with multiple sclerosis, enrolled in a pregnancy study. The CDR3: CASSLPTGGTTEAFF. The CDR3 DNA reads TGTGCCAGCAGTTTACCTACCGGGGGTACCACTGAAGCTTTCTTT.